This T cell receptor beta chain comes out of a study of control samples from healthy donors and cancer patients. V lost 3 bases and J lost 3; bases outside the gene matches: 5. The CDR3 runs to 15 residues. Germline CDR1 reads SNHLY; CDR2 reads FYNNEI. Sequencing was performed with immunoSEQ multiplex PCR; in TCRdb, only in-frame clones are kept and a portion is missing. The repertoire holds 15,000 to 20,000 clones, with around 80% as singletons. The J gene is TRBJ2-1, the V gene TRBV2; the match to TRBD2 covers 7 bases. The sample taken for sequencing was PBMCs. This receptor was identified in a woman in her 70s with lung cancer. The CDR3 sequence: CASSDGGRIYNEQFF. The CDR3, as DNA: TGTGCCAGCAGTGATGGCGGGAGAATCTACAATGAGCAGTTCTTC.